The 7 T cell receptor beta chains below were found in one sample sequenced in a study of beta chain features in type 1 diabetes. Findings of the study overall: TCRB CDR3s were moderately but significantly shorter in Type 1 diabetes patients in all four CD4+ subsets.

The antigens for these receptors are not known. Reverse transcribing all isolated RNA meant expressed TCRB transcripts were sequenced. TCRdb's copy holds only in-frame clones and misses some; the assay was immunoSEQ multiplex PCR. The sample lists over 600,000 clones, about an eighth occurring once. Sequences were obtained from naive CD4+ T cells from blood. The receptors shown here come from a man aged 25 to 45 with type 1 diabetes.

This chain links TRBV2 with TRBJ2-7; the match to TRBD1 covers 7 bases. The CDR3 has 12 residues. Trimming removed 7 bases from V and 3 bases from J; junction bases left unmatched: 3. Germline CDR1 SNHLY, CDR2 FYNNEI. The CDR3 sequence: CASNTGVYEQYF. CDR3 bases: TGTGCCAGCAATACAGGGGTCTACGAGCAGTACTTC.

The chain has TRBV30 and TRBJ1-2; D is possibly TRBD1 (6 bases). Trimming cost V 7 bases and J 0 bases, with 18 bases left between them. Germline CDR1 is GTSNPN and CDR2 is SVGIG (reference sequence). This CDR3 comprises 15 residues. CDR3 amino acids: CASRQLGGANYGYTF. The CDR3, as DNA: TGTGCCTCTAGACAGTTAGGGGGAGCTAACTATGGCTACACCTTC.

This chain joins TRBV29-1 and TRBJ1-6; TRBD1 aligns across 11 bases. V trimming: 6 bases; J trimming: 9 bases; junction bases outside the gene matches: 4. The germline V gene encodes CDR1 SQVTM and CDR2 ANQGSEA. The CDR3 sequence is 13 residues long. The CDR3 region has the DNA TGCAGCGTGCGGACAGGGGGCCCTTCACCCCTCCACTTT. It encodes CSVRTGGPSPLHF.

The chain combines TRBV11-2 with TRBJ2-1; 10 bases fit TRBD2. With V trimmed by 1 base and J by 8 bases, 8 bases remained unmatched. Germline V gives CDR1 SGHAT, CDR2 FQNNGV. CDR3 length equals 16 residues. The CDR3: CASSLAGTSAWYEQFF. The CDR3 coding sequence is TGTGCCAGCAGCTTAGCTGGGACTAGCGCTTGGTATGAGCAGTTCTTC.

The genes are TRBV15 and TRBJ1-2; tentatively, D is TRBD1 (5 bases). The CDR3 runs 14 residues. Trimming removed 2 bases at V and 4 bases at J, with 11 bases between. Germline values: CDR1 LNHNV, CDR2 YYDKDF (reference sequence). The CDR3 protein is CATSRQGRSYGYTF. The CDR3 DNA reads TGTGCCACCAGCAGACAGGGAAGGAGCTATGGCTACACCTTC.

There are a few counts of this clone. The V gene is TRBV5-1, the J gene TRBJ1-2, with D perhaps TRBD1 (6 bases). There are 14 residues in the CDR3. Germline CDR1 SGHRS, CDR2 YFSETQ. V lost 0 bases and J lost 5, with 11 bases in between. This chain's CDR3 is CASSLDGRGYGYTF. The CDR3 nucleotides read TGCGCCAGCAGCTTGGATGGCAGGGGTTATGGCTACACCTTC.

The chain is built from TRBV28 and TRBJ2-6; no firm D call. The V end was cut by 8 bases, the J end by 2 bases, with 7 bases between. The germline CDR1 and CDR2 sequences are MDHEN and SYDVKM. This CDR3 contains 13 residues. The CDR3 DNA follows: TGTGCCAGCCCGACGCCTGGGGCCAACGTCCTGACTTTC. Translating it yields CASPTPGANVLTF.